The present T cell receptor (beta chain) was sequenced within a study of PD-1 blockade in classical Hodgkin lymphoma. This clone appeared once. Generated by immunoSEQ multiplex PCR, the TCRdb table keeps only in-frame clones and is missing some. The table has 23,000 or so clones, 85% to 90% seen once. Germline CDR1 reads ENHRY; CDR2 reads SYGVKD. Trimming took 6 bases from V and 0 from J, leaving 2 bases between them. There are 11 residues in the CDR3. The time point here: newly diagnosed, previously untreated cHL patient sample. The authors enriched CD8+ T cells from thawed PBMCs via magnetic negative selection.

Sequenced sample: CD8+ T cells from blood. This chain joins TRBV10-3 and TRBJ2-5, with D hard to call. The sequence was collected from a human donor with classical Hodgkin lymphoma. CDR3 in DNA: TGTGCCATCAGGTACCAAGAGACCCAGTACTTC. Its translation: CAIRYQETQYF.